This record covers a single TCR beta chain. Assay: immunoSEQ multiplex PCR; the TCRdb copy retains only in-frame clones and omits some. The table lists roughly 270,000 clones, roughly 80% of them singletons. CDR1 LGHDT and CDR2 YNNKEL come from the germline V gene (reference sequence). V was clipped by 3 bases and J by 2 bases, with 7 bases between them. This CDR3 spans 13 amino acids. The data originate from a study of blood T cell repertoires in COVID-19. The study drew participants aged about 18 to 95 years from some 23 US areas. Participant reports of clinical history set cohort assignment. The clonotype was recovered from a man in his forties who had been exposed to COVID-19. Sequencing used PBMCs or T cells enriched from blood (not recorded which). The chain joins TRBV3-1 (or the pseudogene TRBV3-2) to TRBJ2-5; no clear D gene. CDR3 sequence: CASSQILQETQYF. The DNA for the CDR3 is TGTGCCAGCAGCCAGATACTACAAGAGACCCAGTACTTC.